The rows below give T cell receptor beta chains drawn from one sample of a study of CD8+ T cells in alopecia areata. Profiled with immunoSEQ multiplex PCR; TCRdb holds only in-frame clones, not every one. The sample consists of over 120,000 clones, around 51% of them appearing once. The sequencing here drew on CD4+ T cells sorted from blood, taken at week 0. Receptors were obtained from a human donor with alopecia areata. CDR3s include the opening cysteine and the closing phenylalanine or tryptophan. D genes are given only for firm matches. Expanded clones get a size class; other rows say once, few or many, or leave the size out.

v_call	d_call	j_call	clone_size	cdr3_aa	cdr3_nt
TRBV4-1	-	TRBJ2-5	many	CASSHQGRVAQYF	TGCGCCAGCAGCCACCAGGGGCGGGTGGCCCAGTACTTC
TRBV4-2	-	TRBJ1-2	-	CASSQDFSRGYGYTF	TGTGCCAGCAGCCAAGATTTTTCGCGGGGCTATGGCTACACCTTC
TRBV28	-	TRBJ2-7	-	CASISGATRVEQYF	TGTGCCAGCATCTCCGGGGCTACTAGGGTCGAGCAGTACTTC
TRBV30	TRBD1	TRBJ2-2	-	CASQLGQGGPGELFF	TGTGCCTCTCAACTAGGACAGGGGGGCCCCGGGGAGCTGTTTTTT
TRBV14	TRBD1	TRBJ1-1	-	CASSPGQAPEAFF	TGTGCCAGCAGCCCGGGACAGGCCCCTGAAGCTTTCTTT
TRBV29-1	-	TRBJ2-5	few	CSVELGTLEETQYF	TGCAGCGTTGAACTCGGGACCCTCGAGGAGACCCAGTACTTC
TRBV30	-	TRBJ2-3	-	CAWSGDLGTDTQYF	TGTGCCTGGAGCGGGGACCTAGGCACAGATACGCAGTATTTT
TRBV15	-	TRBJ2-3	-	CATSSLRTVDTQYF	TGTGCCACCAGCAGCCTCAGGACTGTCGATACGCAGTATTTT
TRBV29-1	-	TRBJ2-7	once	CSVVLGTYEQYF	TGCAGCGTTGTGCTCGGGACCTACGAGCAGTACTTC
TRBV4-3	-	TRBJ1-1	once	CASSQEPVNTEAFF	TGCGCCAGCAGCCAAGAGCCGGTGAACACTGAAGCTTTCTTT